This entry is about one T cell receptor (beta chain). Its cognate antigen has yet to be identified. A junction boundary mismatches the germline segment, possibly from a read error. This sample was taken from a study of molecular identifiers for immune sequencing clone quantification (dated by TCRdb to the late 2010s). Study-level background: For a replicate experiment, RNA from roughly 21,000 or 96,000 naive CD8 T cells was divided into five aliquots, and four of the five aliquots were sequenced. This methods study used CD8 T cells to benchmark TCR RNA copy counting and molecular-identifier clustering-based TCR repertoire sequencing (MIDCIRS). General study outcomes and caveats: About three recovered TCR RNA copies per cell were obtained by modeling, versus approximately 10 by digital PCR, implying a capture efficiency of 25% to 30%. Even against a background of 850,000 to 1,000,000 naive CD8 T cells, spiked-in Jurkat TCR RNA amounting to a single cell's worth was reported to be detectable. Without barcode sub-clustering, chimeric consensus sequences inflated TCR diversity; chimeras reached as high as 47%. In CMV-specific effector cells, clones with more than 20 RNA copies contained over 99% of molecules, whereas in naive cells such clones contained under 1% of molecules. The naive libraries included spiked-in Jurkat TCR RNA (about ten copies' worth), and this RNA is not part of the donor repertoire. Highly expanded clone sizes could be underestimated if identical TCR molecules share a barcode.

Libraries of naive CD8 T cells were built from anywhere between roughly 17,000 and 1,100,000 sorted cells, with 10%, 30% or 50% of the purified RNA used. Naive CD8 T cells were FACS-sorted as CD8+CD4-CCR7+CD45RA+ on a BD FACSAria II into RLT Plus buffer. Detection sensitivity was tested by spiking Jurkat RNA equal to about eleven TCR copies' worth into samples containing roughly 17,000-1,100,000 naive CD8 T cells. Enrichment of CD8 T cells was performed with RosetteSep CD8+ T Cell Enrichment Cocktail and Ficoll-Paque, after which ACK red cell lysis was carried out. The library was obtained by PCR. This sample was sequenced with a NextSeq 500. Preparation of bulk TCR libraries followed a previously described approach, with the TCR primers listed in Table S5. The Qiagen AllPrep DNA/RNA kit was used to purify total RNA. Before analysis, reads from multiple sequencing runs of the same library were pooled. The original pipeline was this. Reads were retained only if an exact TCR constant sequence was present, and the retained reads were trimmed to 150 nt and grouped according to their 12-nt molecular barcodes. Reads inside each barcode group were sub-clustered using a 15% Levenshtein threshold, and a quality-weighted consensus sequence was constructed for each RNA molecule. Non-functional sequences were removed, as were lower-count sequences one edit away from another. Barcode sub-clusters with fewer than 20% of the maximum read count were removed, based on fitting two negative binomial distributions. Using fastp trimming at Q25 and MiXCR clonotype assembly, TCRdb reanalyzed the public sequencing data and kept in-frame beta chains. Each record represents a unique CDR3 protein, reported with the most common genes and DNA among its rows. The V and J calls reflect TCRdb's pipeline rather than the authors' work. In all, the sample holds hundreds of thousands of distinct CDR3 sequences, and around 25% of those were seen once. The ten most abundant clones make up 0.75% to 0.8% of the sample.

Taken from the germline V gene, the CDR1 and CDR2 loops are SGHVS and FQNEAQ. Inclusive of the bounding cysteine and phenylalanine, the CDR3 is 16 residues long. Just CDR3 DNA is preserved here, 48 bases in frame from base 1. This sequence uses TRBV7-8 and TRBJ2-1; 12 middle bases align to TRBD1. The TCR sequence derives from a human donor in good health. Some libraries in this study had Jurkat cell RNA spiked in. What was sequenced was naive CD8+ T cells from blood, with Jurkat cell RNA spiked in. Taken with the paper, the label for cell subset or site translates to: FACS-sorted CD8+CD4-CCR7+CD45RA+ naive T cells. The CDR3 region: CASPGEGQGAYNEQFF. The nucleotides read TGTGCCAGCCCCGGTGAGGGACAGGGGGCCTATAATGAGCAGTTCTTC.